The clone carrying this T cell receptor (beta chain) was detected a few times. Its antigen is not known. CDR1 SGDLS and CDR2 YYNGEE come from the germline V gene. With 0 bases clipped from V and 1 base from J, the junction kept 1 base outside the gene matches. This CDR3 comprises 14 residues. Two oligonucleotides, mixed equimolar, formed the beta constant-region primer covering TRBC1 and TRBC2. The ligated cDNA underwent four PCR rounds using SP2 and nested alpha and beta constant-region primers. TCRdb called the UMI-ligation and nested PCR reads again in MiXCR, with one record for every CDR3 protein. The sample consists of about 140,000 distinct CDR3 sequences, 15% to 25% of them appearing once. These data are taken from a study of naive and memory T cell subsets. Study observations and caveats: A clonotype means one alpha or beta sequence, not an alpha/beta pair. TCR abundance followed a power law differing between naive and memory subsets. Possibly reflecting memory cells re-expressing CD45RA, a few larger clonotypes occurred in naive repertoires, especially CD8.

Four subsets defined by CD45RA and CD27 were sorted after CD3, CD4, CD8 and live/dead staining. This TCR was recovered from a human donor in good health. V and J are TRBV9 and TRBJ2-7; 7 bases match TRBD1. The sequenced material came from naive CD8+ T cells from blood. The CDR3, as DNA: TGTGCCAGCAGCGTAGGGGACAGTTCCTACGAGCAGTACTTC. Amino acid sequence: CASSVGDSSYEQYF.